The clone carrying this T cell receptor beta chain occurred a few times. Its antigen is unidentified. Germline V gene sequence: CDR1 LNHNV, CDR2 YYDKDF (reference sequence). The CDR3 covers 14 residues. V lost 5 bases and J lost 1, with 8 bases in between. Constant-segment primers served in 5'RACE that generated TCR alpha and TCR beta cDNA libraries bearing sample barcodes and UMIs. MiXCR was run by TCRdb on the 5' RACE reads, yielding one entry per CDR3 protein. The sample consists of around 200,000 distinct CDR3 sequences, 10% to 13% of them appearing once. The data were taken from a study of T-cell memory formation after mild COVID-19. About the study: In these data, TCR clusters were largely donor specific.

General observations from the study: Clones shrinking between day 15 and 85 showed a balanced CD4/CD8 split, and those that grew later tilted toward CD4+. The main location of contracting CD4+ clones was CM and EM, and that of contracting CD8+ clones was EMRA.

Sequencing was carried out using PBMCs or a T cell subset sorted from them (not recorded which). The chain uses TRBV15 and TRBJ2-2; D perhaps matches TRBD1 (5 bases). The sequence came from a man younger than 35 who had mild COVID-19 (a few samples of this study predate the infection). Cell type and time point are not known. The CDR3 sequence is CATSGALNTGELFF. CDR3 DNA sequence: TGTGCCACCAGCGGGGCCTTGAACACCGGGGAGCTGTTTTTT.